Presented here are 6 T cell receptor beta chains from one specimen sequenced in a study of PD-1 blockade in classical Hodgkin lymphoma. Patients all relapsed after autologous stem cell transplantation, and there was variation in brentuximab vedotin exposure. Libraries were prepared by immunoSEQ multiplex PCR; TCRdb keeps only in-frame clonotypes and omits some of them. The table includes about 24,000 clones, over 70% detected once. This material consisted of peripheral blood mononuclear cells (PBMCs), taken at baseline. All receptors come from a human donor with classical Hodgkin lymphoma.

The chain combines TRBV7-9 with TRBJ2-3; D is perhaps TRBD1 (6 bases). Germline CDR1 and CDR2: SEHNR and FQNEAQ (reference sequence). The CDR3 has 15 amino acids. Trimming stripped 0 bases from V and 1 base from J, with 8 bases between. DNA for the CDR3: TGTGCCAGCAGCTTAGCGGGACAAGGCACAGATACGCAGTATTTT. Residues: CASSLAGQGTDTQYF.

The chain couples TRBV6-6 to TRBJ2-3; tentatively, D is TRBD1 or TRBD2 (5 bases each). In germline, CDR1 is MNHNY, CDR2 SVGAGI (reference sequence). The CDR3 is made up of 14 amino acids. Trimming cost V 5 bases and J 1 base, with 10 bases left between them. The DNA for the CDR3 is TGTGCCAGCAGTCGAGGGGTTGGCACAGATACGCAGTATTTT. Its protein product is CASSRGVGTDTQYF.

The chain uses TRBV2 and TRBJ1-3, with D tentatively TRBD1 (5 bases). There are 12 residues in the CDR3. Per germline, CDR1 SNHLY and CDR2 FYNNEI. The germline V and J ends were trimmed by 5 bases and 11 bases, with 13 bases remaining between them. The CDR3 protein is CASSRQSGPIYF. Here the CDR3 DNA reads TGTGCCAGCAGTAGACAGAGTGGCCCCATATATTTT.

This clone was observed a few times. The chain couples TRBV13 to TRBJ1-5; D uncertain. Trimming removed 0 bases from V and 7 bases from J, with 7 bases in between. Germline values: CDR1 PRHDT, CDR2 FYEKMQ (reference sequence). The CDR3 sequence is 13 residues long. For the CDR3, the DNA is TGTGCCAGCAGCTTAGGCCCGCGGCAGCCCCAGCATTTT. Protein: CASSLGPRQPQHF.

Comment on this clone: The junction shows a germline mismatch at one end, possibly a read error. The V gene is TRBV5-1, the J gene TRBJ2-7; 7 bases agree with TRBD1. This CDR3 is 14 amino acids long. Germline CDR1 reads SGHRS; CDR2 reads YFSETQ. CDR3 DNA sequence: TGCGCCACCAGCCCTGACAGGGTACCCTACGAGCAGTACTTC. Protein sequence: CATSPDRVPYEQYF.

This clone has a handful of counts. The chain joins TRBV19 to TRBJ1-1; D uncertain. Trimming stripped 1 base from V and 3 bases from J, with 9 bases between. Germline V gene lookup returns CDR1 LNHDA and CDR2 SQIVND (reference sequence). This CDR3 spans 14 amino acids. The DNA of the CDR3 is TGTGCCAGTAGTATAGGGTTTTATGACACTGAAGCTTTCTTT. Translated, it gives CASSIGFYDTEAFF. Based on the CDR3 plus reference TRBV19 and TRBJ1-1, the full variable domain is DGGITQSPKYLFRKEGQNVTLSCEQNLNHDAMYWYRQDPGQGLRLIYYSQIVNDFQKGDIAEGYSVSREKKESFPLTVTSAQKNPTAFYLCASSIGFYDTEAFFGQGTRLTVV.